This record concerns one TCR beta chain sequence. What antigen it recognizes has not been identified. The CDR3 numbers 17 residues from cysteine through phenylalanine. Solely the CDR3 DNA is kept, with 51 bases framed from the first base. Trimming leaves V shorter by 4 bases and J shorter by 1 base, with the junction holding 12 bases beyond the gene matches. Per the germline V gene (reference sequence), LGHDT is the CDR1 and YNNKEL is the CDR2. These data originate in a study of T cell responses to AZD1222 COVID-19 vaccine (dated by TCRdb to 2020 to 2023). Background for the entire study: TCR sequencing was performed for more than 230 trial participants, of whom 207 were given two doses of AZD1222 and around 25 were given two doses of MenACWY control vaccine. Trial participants were enrolled into age subgroups of 18-55, 56-69 and 70-plus years, which contained roughly 140, 27 and 60 TCR-sequenced participants, respectively. What the study reported, not specific to this receptor: The 56-69-year group was small, and its depth increase did not reach significance, likely because of low power. A significant rise in spike-specific TCR breadth and depth was observed after two AZD1222 doses relative to day 0 and relative to MenACWY recipients. Participants were mostly white British, with more females than males. The authors suggested clonal diversity may have been underestimated. Reportedly, close to half of the unique spike-specific TCRs recognized epitopes lying outside the regions that are mutated in the B.1.351 and B.1.1.7 variants. Conclusions about previously exposed vaccinees are limited, since just a handful of AZD1222 recipients were seropositive for SARS-CoV-2 at baseline. Vaccine-associated CD4 TCRs spanned the whole spike protein, with dominant responses in regions 160-218 and 743-854. Because no day 14 peak-response samples were available, repertoires were characterized only after the peak T cell response.

The CDR3 regions of human TCRbeta chains were analyzed by immunosequencing. As for the authors' bioinformatics: Repertoire TCRs were checked for matches against a reference library of SARS-CoV-2-specific TCRs that had been generated using the MIRA antigen-specificity platform. Breadth was defined as the fraction of unique TCRs that were SARS-CoV-2-associated, and depth was defined as the fraction of total T cells that were SARS-CoV-2-associated. Each spike-specific TCR was assigned to its reactive spike region and to a CD4 or CD8 class using the MIRA data. Log10-transformed breadth and depth values were compared by one-way ANOVA with Sidak's multiple comparisons tests. Imported from immuneACCESS, the table was reduced by TCRdb to in-frame sequences with V and J called. These copies leave out some clones; in studies compared against another copy, an unresolved V gene accounts for under half, and the cause of the remainder is not known. The V and J calls and clone size were taken over from that table, and D and trimming were inferred from the DNA. The sample table records about 140,000 clones. Approximately 2% of the sample is taken by the ten largest.

The time point label, read with the paper, signifies: baseline before first vaccination. The vaccinee samples were drawn from two UK trials, COV001 and COV002, one of which was a single-blind randomized controlled phase 2/3 trial testing AZD1222 (ChAdOx1 nCoV-19) in healthy adults. For TCRbeta chain sequencing, PBMC samples were collected from trial participants at day 0 and at day 28 after the second dose. The chain is made from TRBV3-1 (or the pseudogene TRBV3-2) and TRBJ2-5, with 7 bases matching TRBD2. This TCR was sampled from an adult in good health. Sequenced: peripheral blood. The nucleotide sequence reads as follows: TGTGCCAGCAGCCCGATTGGGGAGGGCGGGGGCCAAGAGACCCAGTACTTC. Translated, this gives CASSPIGEGGGQETQYF.